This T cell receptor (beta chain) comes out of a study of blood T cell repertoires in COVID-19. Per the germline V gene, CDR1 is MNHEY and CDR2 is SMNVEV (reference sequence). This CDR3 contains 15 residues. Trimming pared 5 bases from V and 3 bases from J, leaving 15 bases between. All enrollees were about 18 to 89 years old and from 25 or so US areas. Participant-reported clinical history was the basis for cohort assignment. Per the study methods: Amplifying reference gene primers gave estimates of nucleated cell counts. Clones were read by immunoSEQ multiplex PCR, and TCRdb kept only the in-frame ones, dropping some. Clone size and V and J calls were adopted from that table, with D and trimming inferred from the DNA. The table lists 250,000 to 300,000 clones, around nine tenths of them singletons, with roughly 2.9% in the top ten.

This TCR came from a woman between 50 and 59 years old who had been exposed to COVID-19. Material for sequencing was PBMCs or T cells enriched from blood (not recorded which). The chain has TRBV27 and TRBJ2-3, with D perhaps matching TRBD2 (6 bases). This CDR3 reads CASSGRSFKTDTQYF. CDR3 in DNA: TGTGCCAGCAGTGGGAGGAGTTTTAAAACAGATACGCAGTATTTT.